This T cell receptor (beta chain) came from a study of T-cell reconstitution after alpha-beta-depleted transplantation in children. The study, taken as a whole, reports: A year post-transplant, T-cell counts and diversity derived mostly from newly produced T cells.

V lost 4 bases and J lost 3, with 16 bases in between. CDR1 and CDR2 (germline): SGHDT, YYEEEE. The CDR3 is made up of 15 amino acids. It was with unique molecular identifiers that the TCRbeta library was prepared. TCRdb re-derived calls from the PCR reads in MiXCR, one entry per CDR3 protein. The sample shows over 150,000 distinct CDR3 sequences, roughly 6.6% of them seen only once. On this clonotype: Its antigen is unidentified.

The clonotype comes from a boy younger than 10 with acute lymphoblastic leukemia, due to receive a stem cell transplant. The chain couples TRBV5-6 to TRBJ1-2; tentative D call: TRBD1 (6 bases). Specimen: PBMCs, collected before TCRalphabeta/CD19-depleted stem cell transplant. CDR3 residues: CASSPAATGDYGYTF. As DNA, the CDR3 is TGTGCCAGCAGCCCGGCTGCGACAGGAGACTATGGCTACACCTTC.